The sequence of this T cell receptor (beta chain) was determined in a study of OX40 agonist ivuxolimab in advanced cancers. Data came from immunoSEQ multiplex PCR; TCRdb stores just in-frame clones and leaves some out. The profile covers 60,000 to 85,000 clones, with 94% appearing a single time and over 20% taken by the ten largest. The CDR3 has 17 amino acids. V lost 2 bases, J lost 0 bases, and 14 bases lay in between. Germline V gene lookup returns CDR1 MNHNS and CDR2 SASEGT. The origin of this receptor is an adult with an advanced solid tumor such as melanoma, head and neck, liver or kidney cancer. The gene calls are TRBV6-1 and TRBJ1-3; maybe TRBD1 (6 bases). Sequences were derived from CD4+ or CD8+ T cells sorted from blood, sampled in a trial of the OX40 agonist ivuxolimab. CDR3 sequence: CASSEWATGGSGNTIYF. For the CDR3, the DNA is TGTGCCAGCAGTGAATGGGCGACAGGAGGCTCTGGAAACACCATATATTTT.